The sequence of this TCR beta chain was determined in a study of T-cell memory formation after mild COVID-19. V was pared by 4 bases and J by 6 bases, with 16 bases between. CDR1 and CDR2 from the germline V gene are SEHNR and FQNEAQ (reference sequence). CDR3 size: 15 residues. TCRdb re-called the 5' RACE reads with MiXCR, one entry per CDR3 protein. The data show approximately 480,000 distinct CDR3 sequences, about 18% seen once. The study's findings and limits: Some SARS-CoV-2-responding clones were already detected in memory before infection.

This clonotype has a handful of counts. Its specificity is not known. This chain connects TRBV7-9 to TRBJ2-1, with D possibly called TRBD1 or TRBD2 (6 bases each). This TCR came from an adult woman who had mild COVID-19 (a few samples of this study predate the infection). Cell type and time point are not known. Sequences were obtained from PBMCs or a T cell subset sorted from them (not recorded which). The CDR3 nucleotides read TGTGCCAGCAGCTCCGGGGGCGTGGGACCCAATGAGCAGTTCTTC. It encodes CASSSGGVGPNEQFF.